The clone carrying this TCR beta chain showed up just a few times. From germline, CDR1 is SQVTM and CDR2 ANQGSEA. The CDR3 has 13 residues. The data stem from a study of T cells in Graves' hyperthyroidism and ophthalmopathy. Study background: Peripheral blood was taken when the disease was first diagnosed, before any treatment began.

Patients showing uncontrolled infection, other autoimmune disease, pregnancy or lactation were ineligible. It was RNA transcripts that yielded the amplified TCR beta CDR3 regions. HTBI primers were used for first-round RT-PCR of the TCR CDR3. One entry per CDR3 protein, called by TCRdb with MiXCR from the multiplex PCR reads. The sample contains about 500,000 distinct CDR3 sequences, 15% to 20% of which appear only once. The chain recombines TRBV29-1 with TRBJ2-2; D is possibly TRBD1 or TRBD2 (5 bases each). The TCR originated in a woman in her 30s with Graves' ophthalmopathy. The sample taken for sequencing was blood. This CDR3 is CSAEGSDTGELFF. The DNA of the CDR3 is TGCAGTGCTGAGGGGAGTGACACCGGGGAGCTGTTTTTT.